Shown below are 20 T cell receptor beta chains from a single sample sequenced in a study of T cells in localized non-small cell lung cancer. Repertoires were generated with immunoSEQ multiplex PCR, while TCRdb's copy carries only in-frame clones and drops some. The table shows approximately 45,000 clones, with around 86% occurring only once. This specimen was PBMCs, taken before any cancer treatment. Receptor source: a man between 40 and 70 years old with stage II lung adenocarcinoma.

V usage is TRBV28 and J usage is TRBJ1-4; 9 bases agree with TRBD1. The CDR3 contains 14 residues. Germline CDR1 MDHEN, CDR2 SYDVKM. Unmatched junction bases numbered 5, after V lost 4 bases and J lost 8 bases. CDR3 in amino acids: CASSSGQGGEKLFF. CDR3 in DNA: TGTGCCAGCAGTTCGGGACAGGGAGGCGAAAAACTGTTTTTT.

The gene calls are TRBV6-5 and TRBJ2-3, with 8 bases matching TRBD2. This CDR3 spans 14 amino acids. The ends lost 8 bases at V and 0 bases at J; junction bases unmatched: 4. CDR1 is MNHEY, CDR2 SVGAGI, per germline. For the CDR3, the DNA is TGTGCCAGCGGCCAGCGGGGGAGCACAGATACGCAGTATTTT. This gives the protein CASGQRGSTDTQYF.

This chain connects TRBV7-8 to TRBJ2-5, with TRBD2 matching 14 bases. Germline V CDR1 and CDR2: SGHVS, FQNEAQ. The CDR3 is made up of 16 amino acids. Germline trimming cut 0 bases from V and 4 bases from J; bases unmatched to any gene: 1. CDR3 protein: CASSLAGLAGAETQYF. In DNA form, the CDR3 reads TGTGCCAGCAGCTTAGCGGGACTAGCGGGGGCAGAGACCCAGTACTTC.

This chain uses TRBV19 with TRBJ1-2; D might be TRBD1 (6 bases). The CDR3 covers 15 residues. V was cut by 5 bases and J by 1 base, with 14 bases left in between. The germline CDR1 and CDR2 sequences are LNHDA and SQIVND (reference sequence). The CDR3 region has the DNA TGTGCCAGTAGTCTAAATAAGGGGGGTAACTATGGCTACACCTTC. It yields the protein CASSLNKGGNYGYTF.

The chain joins TRBV7-6 to TRBJ2-5; no firm D call. V gave up 4 bases and J gave up 5 bases, with 5 bases separating them. CDR3 length: 11 amino acids. Germline lookup yields CDR1 SGHVS and CDR2 FNYEAQ. The CDR3 DNA follows: TGTGCCAGCAGCTCTAGTGAGACCCAGTACTTC. Encoded protein: CASSSSETQYF.

The rearrangement links TRBV4-1 to TRBJ2-1; the D gene is possibly TRBD1 (5 bases). There are 15 residues in the CDR3. Germline CDR1 and CDR2: MGHRA and YSYEKL. Deletions cut 1 base from V and 3 bases from J, with 10 bases between. The CDR3: CASSQAGNGYNEQFF. In DNA form, the CDR3 reads TGCGCCAGCAGCCAAGCAGGGAATGGCTACAATGAGCAGTTCTTC.

The chain carries TRBV6-5 and TRBJ1-2, with 9 nucleotides matching TRBD1. CDR1 is MNHEY and CDR2 is SVGAGI in the germline V gene. The length of the CDR3 is 13 residues. Trimming cost V 8 bases and J 5 bases; bases outside gene matches: 6. CDR3 in amino acids: CASGRDRVYGYTF. The CDR3 region has the DNA TGTGCCAGCGGAAGGGACAGGGTTTATGGCTACACCTTC.

The chain has TRBV5-1 and TRBJ1-1; no firm D call. The CDR3 spans 13 residues. CDR1 is SGHRS, CDR2 YFSETQ, per germline. The germline V and J ends were trimmed by 1 base and 0 bases, with 4 bases remaining between them. CDR3 DNA sequence: TGCGCCAGCAGCTTGCTCATGAACACTGAAGCTTTCTTT. This gives the protein CASSLLMNTEAFF.

This sequence joins TRBV19 and TRBJ1-6; D not resolved. V shed 5 bases and J shed 6 bases, with 17 bases lying between them. The CDR3 runs 16 residues. Germline V lookup: CDR1 LNHDA, CDR2 SQIVND (reference sequence). The CDR3 protein is CASSLGGSTINSPLHF. The CDR3 coding sequence is TGTGCCAGTAGTCTAGGAGGGTCAACGATTAATTCACCCCTCCACTTT.

The rearrangement joins TRBV4-2 to TRBJ1-4; TRBD1 is a possible D gene (5 bases). There are 14 residues in the CDR3. Germline loops: CDR1 LGHNA, CDR2 YNFKEQ. Between the trimmed V and J ends, which lost 4 bases and 3 bases, there was a span of 9 bases. CDR3 protein: CASSPARANEKLFF. The CDR3 DNA follows: TGTGCCAGCAGCCCCGCCAGGGCTAATGAAAAACTGTTTTTT.

V gene TRBV6-1 combines with J gene TRBJ2-2; 10 positions match TRBD2. Germline-derived CDR1 and CDR2 are MNHNS and SASEGT. The CDR3 has 17 amino acids. V gave up 3 bases and J gave up 1 base; unmatched junction bases: 5. As DNA, the CDR3 is TGTGCCAGCAGTGACGGGACTAGCGTCTGGAACACCGGGGAGCTGTTTTTT. Translated, it gives CASSDGTSVWNTGELFF.

The chain joins TRBV30 to TRBJ1-6; 7 bases agree with TRBD1. V was clipped by 5 bases and J by 7 bases; unmatched bases: 2. Germline CDR1 is GTSNPN and CDR2 is SVGIG (reference sequence). The CDR3 length is 12 residues. CDR3 region: CAWGQVNSPLHF. The DNA of the CDR3 is TGTGCCTGGGGACAGGTAAATTCACCCCTCCACTTT.

The rearrangement uses TRBV5-4 and TRBJ1-2; no firm D call. The CDR3 length is 12 residues. CDR1 is SGHNT, CDR2 YYREEE, per germline (reference sequence). V shed 4 bases and J shed 6 bases, with 10 bases lying between them. The CDR3 is CASSREVDGYTF. CDR3 bases: TGTGCCAGCAGCAGGGAGGTGGATGGCTACACCTTC.

The chain carries TRBV6-4 and TRBJ2-3; no definite D call. Germline CDR1 and CDR2: MRHNA and SNTAGT. The CDR3 is 13 amino acids. V was shortened by 5 bases and J by 2 bases, with 8 bases between the two germline ends. CDR3 nucleotides: TGTGCCAGCAGTCTGAACCCCACAGATACGCAGTATTTT. This gives the protein CASSLNPTDTQYF.

The CDR3, as DNA: TGTGCCAGCAGCCAAGATGCGGGTCCCCAAGAGACCCAGTACTTC. It yields the protein CASSQDAGPQETQYF. The chain has TRBV4-2 and TRBJ2-5; a weak D match, TRBD2 (5 bases). The CDR3 loop spans 15 amino acids. V lost 0 bases and J lost 1, with 9 bases in between. Germline assignment: CDR1 LGHNA and CDR2 YNFKEQ.

The V gene is TRBV27, the J gene TRBJ1-6; 7 nucleotides agree with TRBD1. V lost 6 bases and J lost 0; bases outside the gene matches: 8. The CDR3 contains 17 residues. Germline CDR1 reads MNHEY; CDR2 reads SMNVEV (reference sequence). CDR3 amino acids: CASSSNRGRSYNSPLHF. The CDR3 bases are TGTGCCAGCAGCTCTAACAGGGGACGCTCCTATAATTCACCCCTCCACTTT.

The chain has TRBV2 and TRBJ1-2; TRBD1 matches at 7 bases. This CDR3 contains 13 residues. V gave up 5 bases and J gave up 1 base; unmatched junction bases: 1. Germline V lookup: CDR1 SNHLY, CDR2 FYNNEI. In DNA form, the CDR3 reads TGTGCCAGCAGTCGGGACAGTAACTATGGCTACACCTTC. Protein: CASSRDSNYGYTF.

This chain uses TRBV6-1 with TRBJ1-1; 10 positions agree with TRBD1. The germline CDR1 and CDR2 sequences are MNHNS and SASEGT. CDR3 length: 15 amino acids. V lost 3 bases to trimming and J lost 3 bases; unmatched junction nucleotides: 4. CDR3 DNA: TGTGCCAGCAGTGAGACAGGGACAGGGGACACTGAAGCTTTCTTT. This encodes CASSETGTGDTEAFF.

The chain combines TRBV13 with TRBJ2-3, with TRBD1 as a possible D gene (6 bases). CDR1 PRHDT and CDR2 FYEKMQ come from the germline V gene (reference sequence). This CDR3 spans 15 amino acids. Trimming took off 3 bases at V and 4 bases at J, with 14 bases between the two ends. The CDR3 region is CASSFGRGRADTQYF. In nucleotides, the CDR3 is TGTGCCAGCAGCTTTGGCAGGGGAAGGGCAGATACGCAGTATTTT.

V usage is TRBV4-1 and J usage is TRBJ1-1; the D gene is possibly TRBD1 (5 bases). The germline V gene encodes CDR1 MGHRA and CDR2 YSYEKL. The V and J ends lost 0 bases and 10 bases respectively, with 15 bases between them. This CDR3 comprises 14 residues. CDR3 nucleotide sequence: TGCGCCAGCAGCCAAGATATGCGACAGATGGGAGCTTTCTTT. Amino acid sequence: CASSQDMRQMGAFF.